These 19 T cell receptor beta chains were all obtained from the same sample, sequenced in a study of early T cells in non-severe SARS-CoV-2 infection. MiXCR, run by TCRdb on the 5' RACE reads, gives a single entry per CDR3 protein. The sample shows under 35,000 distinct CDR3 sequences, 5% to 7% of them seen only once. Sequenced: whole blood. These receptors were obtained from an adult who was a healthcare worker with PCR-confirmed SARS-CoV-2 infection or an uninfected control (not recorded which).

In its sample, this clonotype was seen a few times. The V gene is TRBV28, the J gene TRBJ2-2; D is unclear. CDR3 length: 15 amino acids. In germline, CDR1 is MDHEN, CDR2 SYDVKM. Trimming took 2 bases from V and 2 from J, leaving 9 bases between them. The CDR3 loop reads CASSLGRFNTGELFF. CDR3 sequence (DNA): TGTGCCAGCAGTTTAGGGCGGTTTAACACCGGGGAGCTGTTTTTT.

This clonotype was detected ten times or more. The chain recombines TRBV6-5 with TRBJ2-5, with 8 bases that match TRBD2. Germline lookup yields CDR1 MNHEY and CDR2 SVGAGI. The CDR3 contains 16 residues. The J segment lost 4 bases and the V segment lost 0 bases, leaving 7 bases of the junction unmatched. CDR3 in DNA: TGTGCCAGCAGTTACTCGGCGGGGGGTATGGGAGAGACCCAGTACTTC. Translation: CASSYSAGGMGETQYF.

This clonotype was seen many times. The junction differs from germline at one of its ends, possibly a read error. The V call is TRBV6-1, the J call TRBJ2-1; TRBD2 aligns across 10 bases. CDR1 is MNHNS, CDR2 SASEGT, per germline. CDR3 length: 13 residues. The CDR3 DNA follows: TGTGCCAGCAGTGACACGGCTAGCGGGAGAGGGGTCTTC. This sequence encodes CASSDTASGRGVF.

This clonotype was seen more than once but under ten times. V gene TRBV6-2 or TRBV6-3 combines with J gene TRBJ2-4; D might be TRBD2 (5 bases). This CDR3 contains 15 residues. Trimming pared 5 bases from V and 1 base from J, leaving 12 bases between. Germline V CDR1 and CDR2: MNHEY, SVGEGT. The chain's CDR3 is CASSPGLLAKNIQYF. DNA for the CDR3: TGTGCCAGCAGTCCGGGGTTGCTGGCCAAAAACATTCAGTACTTC.

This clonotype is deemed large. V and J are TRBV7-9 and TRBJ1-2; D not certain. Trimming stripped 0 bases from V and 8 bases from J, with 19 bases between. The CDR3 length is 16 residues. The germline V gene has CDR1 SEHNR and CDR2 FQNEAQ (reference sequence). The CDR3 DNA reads TGTGCCAGCAGCTTAGCGTTTGGGAGAGGGAACGTGGGCTACACCTTC. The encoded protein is CASSLAFGRGNVGYTF.

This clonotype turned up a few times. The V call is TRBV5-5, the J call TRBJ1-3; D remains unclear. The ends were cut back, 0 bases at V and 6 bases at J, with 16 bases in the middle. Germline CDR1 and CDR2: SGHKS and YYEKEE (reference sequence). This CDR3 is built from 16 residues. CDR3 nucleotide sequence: TGTGCCAGCAGCTTGGAGTGGATCCTGGGAGTAAACACCATATATTTT. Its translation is CASSLEWILGVNTIYF.

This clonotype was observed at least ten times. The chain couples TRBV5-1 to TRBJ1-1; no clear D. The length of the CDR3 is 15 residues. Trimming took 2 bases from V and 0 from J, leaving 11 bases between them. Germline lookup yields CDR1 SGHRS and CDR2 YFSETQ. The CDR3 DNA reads TGCGCCAGCAGCTTCGGACGGTACCTGAACACTGAAGCTTTCTTT. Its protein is CASSFGRYLNTEAFF.

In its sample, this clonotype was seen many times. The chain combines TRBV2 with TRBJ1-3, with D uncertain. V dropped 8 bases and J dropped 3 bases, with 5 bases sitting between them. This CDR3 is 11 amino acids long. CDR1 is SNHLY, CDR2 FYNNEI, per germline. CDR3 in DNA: TGTGCCAGCCGGGTTGGAAACACCATATATTTT. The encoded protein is CASRVGNTIYF. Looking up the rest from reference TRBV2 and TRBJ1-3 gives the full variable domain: EPEVTQTPSHQVTQMGQEVILRCVPISNHLYFYWYRQILGQKVEFLVSFYNNEISEKSEIFDDQFSVERPDGSNFTLKIRSTKLEDSAMYFCASRVGNTIYFGEGSWLTVV.

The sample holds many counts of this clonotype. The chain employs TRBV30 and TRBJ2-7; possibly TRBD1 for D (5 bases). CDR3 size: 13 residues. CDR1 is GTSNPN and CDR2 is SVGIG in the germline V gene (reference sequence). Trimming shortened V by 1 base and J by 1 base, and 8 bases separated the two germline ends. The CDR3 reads CAWSEDNSYEQYF. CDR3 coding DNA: TGTGCCTGGAGTGAGGACAATTCCTACGAGCAGTACTTC.

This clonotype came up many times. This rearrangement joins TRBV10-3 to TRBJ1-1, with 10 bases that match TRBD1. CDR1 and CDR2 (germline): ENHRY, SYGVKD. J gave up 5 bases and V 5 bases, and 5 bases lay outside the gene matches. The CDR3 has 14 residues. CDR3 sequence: CAISRQGAGTEAFF. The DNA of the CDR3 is TGTGCCATCAGTAGACAGGGGGCCGGTACTGAAGCTTTCTTT.

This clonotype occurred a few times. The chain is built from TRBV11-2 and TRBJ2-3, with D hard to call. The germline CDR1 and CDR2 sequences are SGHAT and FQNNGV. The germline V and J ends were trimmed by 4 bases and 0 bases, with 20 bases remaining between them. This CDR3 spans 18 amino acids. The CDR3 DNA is TGTGCCAGCAGCTCAAACCCTGACTGGCTACAGAGCACAGATACGCAGTATTTT. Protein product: CASSSNPDWLQSTDTQYF. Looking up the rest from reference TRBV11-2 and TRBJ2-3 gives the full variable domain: EAGVAQSPRYKIIEKRQSVAFWCNPISGHATLYWYQQILGQGPKLLIQFQNNGVVDDSQLPKDRFSAERLKGVDSTLKIQPAKLEDSAVYLCASSSNPDWLQSTDTQYFGPGTRLTVL.

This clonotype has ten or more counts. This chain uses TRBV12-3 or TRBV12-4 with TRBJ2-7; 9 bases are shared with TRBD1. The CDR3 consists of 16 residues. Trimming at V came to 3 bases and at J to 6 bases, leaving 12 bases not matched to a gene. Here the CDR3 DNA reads TGTGCCAGCAGTTTTTCCTTGGACAGGGGAGTCGGCGAGCAGTACTTC. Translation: CASSFSLDRGVGEQYF.

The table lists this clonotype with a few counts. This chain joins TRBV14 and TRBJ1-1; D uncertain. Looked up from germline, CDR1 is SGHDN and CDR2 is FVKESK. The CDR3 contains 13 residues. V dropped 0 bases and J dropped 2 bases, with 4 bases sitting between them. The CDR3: CASSQDENTEAFF. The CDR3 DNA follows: TGTGCCAGCAGCCAAGATGAAAACACTGAAGCTTTCTTT. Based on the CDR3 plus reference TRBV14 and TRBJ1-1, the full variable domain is EAGVTQFPSHSVIEKGQTVTLRCDPISGHDNLYWYRRVMGKEIKFLLHFVKESKQDESGMPNNRFLAERTGGTYSTLKVQPAELEDSGVYFCASSQDENTEAFFGQGTRLTVV.

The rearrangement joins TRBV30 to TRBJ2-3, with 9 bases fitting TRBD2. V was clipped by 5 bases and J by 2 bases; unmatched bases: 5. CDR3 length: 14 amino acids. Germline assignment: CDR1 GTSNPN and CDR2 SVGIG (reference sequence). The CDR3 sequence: CAWAGGHNTDTQYF. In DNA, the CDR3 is TGTGCCTGGGCGGGGGGGCACAACACAGATACGCAGTATTTT.

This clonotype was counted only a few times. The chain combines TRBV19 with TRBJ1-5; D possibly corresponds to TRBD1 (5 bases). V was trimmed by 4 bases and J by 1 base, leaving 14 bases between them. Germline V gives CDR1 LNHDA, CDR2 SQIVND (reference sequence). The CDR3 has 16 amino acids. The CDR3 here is CASSTTWDVSNQPQHF. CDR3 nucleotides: TGTGCCAGTAGTACCACTTGGGACGTAAGCAATCAGCCCCAGCATTTT. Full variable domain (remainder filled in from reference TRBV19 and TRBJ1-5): DGGITQSPKYLFRKEGQNVTLSCEQNLNHDAMYWYRQDPGQGLRLIYYSQIVNDFQKGDIAEGYSVSREKKESFPLTVTSAQKNPTAFYLCASSTTWDVSNQPQHFGDGTRLSIL.

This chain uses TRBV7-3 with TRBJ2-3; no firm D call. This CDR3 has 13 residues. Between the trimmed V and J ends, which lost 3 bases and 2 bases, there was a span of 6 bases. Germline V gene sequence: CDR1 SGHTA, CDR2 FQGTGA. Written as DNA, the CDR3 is TGTGCCAGCAGCTTTGCACTCACAGATACGCAGTATTTT. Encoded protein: CASSFALTDTQYF.

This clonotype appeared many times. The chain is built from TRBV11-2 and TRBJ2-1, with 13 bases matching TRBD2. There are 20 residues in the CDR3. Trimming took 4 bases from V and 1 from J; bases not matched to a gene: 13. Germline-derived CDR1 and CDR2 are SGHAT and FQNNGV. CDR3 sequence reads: CASSYDGLAGVIESYNEQFF. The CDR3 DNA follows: TGTGCCAGCAGCTACGACGGACTAGCGGGAGTCATTGAGTCCTACAATGAGCAGTTCTTC.

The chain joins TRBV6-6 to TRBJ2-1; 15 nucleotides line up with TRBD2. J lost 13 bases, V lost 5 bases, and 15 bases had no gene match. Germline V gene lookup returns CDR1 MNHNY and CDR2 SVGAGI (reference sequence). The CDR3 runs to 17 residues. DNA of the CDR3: TGTGCCAGCAGTAAACCTTCCGGGACTAGCGGGGGGCCACCCCAGTTCTTC. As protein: CASSKPSGTSGGPPQFF.

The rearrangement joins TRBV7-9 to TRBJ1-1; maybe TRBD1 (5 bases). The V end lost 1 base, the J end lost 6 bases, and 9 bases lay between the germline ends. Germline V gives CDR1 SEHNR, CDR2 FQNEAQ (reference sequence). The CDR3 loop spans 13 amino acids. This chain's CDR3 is CASSLGGVAEAFF. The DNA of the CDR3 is TGTGCCAGCAGCTTAGGAGGGGTGGCTGAAGCTTTCTTT.